The 31 T cell receptor beta chains reported below all come from one sample, sequenced in a study of shared clonotypes between healthy human individuals. Clones were sequenced by immunoSEQ multiplex PCR, and TCRdb holds only the in-frame ones, with some missing. The table lists about 680,000 clones, about 90% of them singletons, with nearly 25% in the top ten. CD45RO-negative, CCR7-positively selected cells formed the naive CD8 fraction, excluding terminally differentiated effector memory CD45RA+ cells. Specimen: naive CD8+ T cells sorted from blood. The receptor set was obtained from a young man in good health.

The chain links TRBV11-2 to TRBJ1-1; weak D call: TRBD1 (6 bases). The CDR3 is 15 residues long. V was clipped by 5 bases and J by 5 bases, with 18 bases between them. Germline V CDR1 and CDR2: SGHAT, FQNNGV. Here the CDR3 reads CASSPGWAGETEAFF. The CDR3 DNA follows: TGTGCCAGCAGCCCAGGATGGGCAGGGGAAACTGAAGCTTTCTTT.

This sequence joins TRBV7-8 and TRBJ2-1; 7 positions agree with TRBD2. Germline CDR1 reads SGHVS; CDR2 reads FQNEAQ. This CDR3 spans 21 amino acids. V lost 5 bases and J lost 4; bases outside the gene matches: 26. The CDR3 spells CASSLPAGTTSPVALYNEQFF. CDR3 DNA sequence: TGTGCCAGCAGCCTTCCTGCCGGGACTACATCTCCCGTTGCACTTTACAATGAGCAGTTCTTC.

The rearrangement uses TRBV6-5 and TRBJ2-7; 8 bases map to TRBD1. Germline CDR1 MNHEY, CDR2 SVGAGI. There are 13 residues in the CDR3. The V and J ends lost 5 bases and 2 bases, in that order; junction bases with no gene match: 2. The CDR3 reads CASSAQGAYEQYF. Here the CDR3 DNA reads TGTGCCAGCAGTGCACAGGGGGCCTACGAGCAGTACTTC.

The gene calls are TRBV7-9 and TRBJ2-1; 11 bases are a match to TRBD2. V gave up 6 bases and J gave up 0 bases; unmatched junction bases: 4. Per germline, CDR1 SEHNR and CDR2 FQNEAQ (reference sequence). The CDR3 spans 16 residues. As DNA, the CDR3 is TGTGCCAGCAGTAGACTAGCGGGGAGCTCCTACAATGAGCAGTTCTTC. Translation gives CASSRLAGSSYNEQFF.

The chain couples TRBV7-8 to TRBJ2-3; tentatively, D is TRBD2 (6 bases). This CDR3 region has 14 residues. V shed 7 bases and J shed 3 bases, with 14 bases lying between them. Looked up from germline, CDR1 is SGHVS and CDR2 is FQNEAQ. The CDR3 DNA is TGTGCCAGCACCACCCGCGGGGAAACAGATACGCAGTATTTT. This codes for CASTTRGETDTQYF.

The CDR3 DNA reads TGTGCCAGCAGTTTAAGGTGGGGCAGGTGGACTGAAGCTTTCTTT. It specifies CASSLRWGRWTEAFF. V and J are TRBV28 and TRBJ1-1; D might be TRBD1 (5 bases). Germline loops: CDR1 MDHEN, CDR2 SYDVKM. V was trimmed by 2 bases and J by 5 bases, leaving 15 bases between them. This CDR3 contains 15 residues. The variable domain in full, completed from reference TRBV28 and TRBJ1-1, reads DVKVTQSSRYLVKRTGEKVFLECVQDMDHENMFWYRQDPGLGLRLIYFSYDVKMKEKGDIPEGYSVSREKKERFSLILESASTNQTSMYLCASSLRWGRWTEAFFGQGTRLTVV.

This clone was seen just once. J is TRBJ2-1 and V is TRBV27; TRBD1 might be the D (5 bases). The germline V gene encodes CDR1 MNHEY and CDR2 SMNVEV (reference sequence). V was pared by 6 bases and J by 0 bases, with 15 bases between. The CDR3 loop spans 16 amino acids. The CDR3 sequence: CASRPEQADSYNEQFF. CDR3 bases: TGTGCCAGCAGGCCGGAACAGGCTGACTCCTACAATGAGCAGTTCTTC.

V and J are TRBV7-9 and TRBJ2-7, with D uncertain. The germline CDR1 and CDR2 sequences are SEHNR and FQNEAQ (reference sequence). The CDR3 is made up of 13 amino acids. V lost 5 bases and J lost 2, with 10 bases in between. As DNA, the CDR3 is TGTGCCAGCAGCCCTCCACAACCCTACGAGCAGTACTTC. It specifies CASSPPQPYEQYF.

The rearrangement uses TRBV4-1 and TRBJ2-7; a possible D gene is TRBD1 (6 bases). The CDR3 is 14 residues long. Trimming removed 1 base at V and 3 bases at J, with 10 bases between. In germline, CDR1 is MGHRA, CDR2 YSYEKL. This chain's CDR3 is CASSQVQGGYEQYF. The CDR3 coding sequence is TGCGCCAGCAGCCAAGTACAGGGTGGCTACGAGCAGTACTTC.

This chain connects TRBV7-8 to TRBJ2-6; no reliable D call. This CDR3 region has 19 residues. Trimming removed 5 bases from V and 1 base from J, with 21 bases in between. Looked up from germline, CDR1 is SGHVS and CDR2 is FQNEAQ. CDR3 DNA: TGTGCCAGCAGCCAGCGCGGTGGGCTAGAGCTTTCTGGGGCCAACGTCCTGACTTTC. Translation: CASSQRGGLELSGANVLTF.

The rearrangement uses TRBV13 and TRBJ2-3; 9 nucleotides match TRBD1. Trimming at V came to 6 bases and at J to 2 bases, leaving 6 bases not matched to a gene. Germline assignment: CDR1 PRHDT and CDR2 FYEKMQ (reference sequence). The CDR3 runs to 15 residues. The CDR3 region has the DNA TGTGCCAGCAGTGCCGGGACAGGGAACACAGATACGCAGTATTTT. Its translation: CASSAGTGNTDTQYF.

J is TRBJ2-7 and V is TRBV14, with 10 bases matching TRBD1. The V and J ends lost 3 bases and 1 base, in that order; junction bases with no gene match: 3. Looked up from germline, CDR1 is SGHDN and CDR2 is FVKESK. There are 15 residues in the CDR3. In DNA form, the CDR3 reads TGTGCCAGCAGCCAGGGGACAGGGGCTTCCTACGAGCAGTACTTC. This encodes CASSQGTGASYEQYF.

This chain connects TRBV13 to TRBJ2-6; 7 bases map to TRBD2. CDR3 size: 18 residues. Germline CDR1 and CDR2: PRHDT and FYEKMQ (reference sequence). The V segment lost 5 bases and the J segment 0 bases; nucleotides outside the gene matches: 10. This CDR3 reads CASSPGRGSASGANVLTF. The CDR3 bases are TGTGCCAGCAGCCCGGGGAGGGGATCGGCCTCTGGGGCCAACGTCCTGACTTTC.

This chain links TRBV13 with TRBJ2-5; D is possibly TRBD2 (6 bases). The ends were cut back, 0 bases at V and 5 bases at J, with 10 bases in the middle. The CDR3 loop spans 14 amino acids. CDR1 PRHDT and CDR2 FYEKMQ come from the germline V gene (reference sequence). CDR3: CASSLGLAGETQYF. The CDR3 DNA reads as TGTGCCAGCAGCTTAGGACTAGCCGGCGAGACCCAGTACTTC.

V gene TRBV10-2 combines with J gene TRBJ2-2; D remains ambiguous. This CDR3 is built from 11 residues. Germline CDR1 and CDR2: WSHSY and SAAADI. V was clipped by 2 bases and J by 5 bases, with 0 bases between them. The CDR3 sequence is CASSETGELFF. The CDR3 coding sequence is TGCGCCAGCAGTGAGACCGGGGAGCTGTTTTTT.

The V call is TRBV7-7, the J call TRBJ2-3; no clear D gene. The CDR3 runs 13 residues. V was shortened by 2 bases and J by 1 base, with 4 bases between the two germline ends. The germline V gene has CDR1 SSHAT and CDR2 FNYEAQ (reference sequence). In nucleotides, the CDR3 is TGTGCCAGCAGCTTACAGGGCACAGATACGCAGTATTTT. This gives the protein CASSLQGTDTQYF.

The rearrangement joins TRBV4-3 to TRBJ2-1; D is unresolved. The CDR3 consists of 13 residues. V dropped 1 base and J dropped 12 bases, with 13 bases sitting between them. Per germline, CDR1 LGHNA and CDR2 YSLEER. CDR3: CASSQGPNFRQFF. DNA of the CDR3: TGCGCCAGCAGCCAAGGCCCCAATTTCCGGCAGTTCTTC.

Comment on this clone: The sample carries other DNA sequences with the same CDR3. The rearrangement links TRBV9 to TRBJ2-2; D gene ambiguous. Trimming pared 3 bases from V and 4 bases from J, leaving 4 bases between. Per germline, CDR1 SGDLS and CDR2 YYNGEE. There are 12 residues in the CDR3. The CDR3 nucleotides are TGTGCCAGCAGCGCTTTCACCGGGGAGCTGTTTTTT. Amino acids: CASSAFTGELFF.

This clone was detected only once. The chain carries TRBV11-2 and TRBJ1-2, with D possibly matching TRBD1 (5 bases). V lost 3 bases, J lost 2 bases, and 10 bases lay in between. The CDR3 runs to 14 residues. Germline loops: CDR1 SGHAT, CDR2 FQNNGV. The CDR3 DNA reads as TGTGCCAGCAGCTTCGTCGGGGGGAACTATGGCTACACCTTC. It specifies CASSFVGGNYGYTF.

The rearrangement uses TRBV7-6 and TRBJ2-7; no reliable D call. In germline, CDR1 is SGHVS, CDR2 FNYEAQ. There are 11 residues in the CDR3. V lost 5 bases, J lost 6 bases, and 8 bases lay in between. CDR3 sequence (DNA): TGTGCCAGCAGCGCATCTACCGAGCAGTACTTC. Protein sequence: CASSASTEQYF.

This clone was seen only once. Different DNA sequences within this sample yield the same CDR3. The chain combines TRBV9 with TRBJ2-5; D unclear. V gave up 3 bases and J gave up 0 bases, with 3 bases separating them. The length of the CDR3 is 12 residues. In germline, CDR1 is SGDLS, CDR2 YYNGEE. The CDR3 region is CASSADQETQYF. CDR3 nucleotide sequence: TGTGCCAGCAGCGCGGACCAAGAGACCCAGTACTTC.

The genes are TRBV4-3 and TRBJ2-1; 12 bases align to TRBD2. CDR3 length: 16 amino acids. Unmatched junction bases numbered 5, after V lost 2 bases and J lost 6 bases. Germline CDR1 is LGHNA and CDR2 is YSLEER. The CDR3 DNA follows: TGCGCCAGCAGCCAACAAAGACTAGCGGGGGCCAATGAGCAGTTCTTC. Translation gives CASSQQRLAGANEQFF.

This chain joins TRBV7-9 and TRBJ2-7, with 14 bases aligning to TRBD2. With V trimmed by 5 bases and J by 4 bases, 7 bases remained unmatched. This CDR3 comprises 16 residues. The germline gives CDR1 SEHNR, CDR2 FQNEAQ (reference sequence). The CDR3 sequence: CASSPGTSGSRYEQYF. The CDR3 region has the DNA TGTGCCAGCAGCCCAGGGACTAGCGGGAGCAGGTACGAGCAGTACTTC.

This sequence joins TRBV2 and TRBJ1-4, with 7 bases aligning to TRBD1. This CDR3 has 14 amino acids. V lost 1 base, J lost 7 bases, and 3 bases stayed unmatched. Germline V gene data show CDR1 as SNHLY and CDR2 as FYNNEI. Here the CDR3 DNA reads TGTGCCAGCAGTGAAGAGGGGGCACGTGAAAAACTGTTTTTT. Amino acid sequence: CASSEEGAREKLFF.

This chain uses TRBV7-2 with TRBJ2-7; tentatively, D is TRBD1 (7 bases). Trimming shortened V by 4 bases and J by 5 bases, and 15 bases separated the two germline ends. This CDR3 contains 14 residues. Germline-derived CDR1 and CDR2 are SGHTA and FQGNSA. The CDR3 coding sequence is TGTGCCAGCAGCTCTGACAGGGACTTTAACGAGCAGTACTTC. It specifies CASSSDRDFNEQYF.

The chain carries TRBV5-1 and TRBJ1-5; D perhaps matches TRBD1 (5 bases). Germline CDR1 SGHRS, CDR2 YFSETQ. The V end lost 3 bases, the J end lost 6 bases, and 16 bases lay between the germline ends. The CDR3 consists of 15 residues. The CDR3 DNA reads as TGCGCCAGCAGCTCGTCTCCGGGGGTAAGTCAGCCCCAGCATTTT. Its protein is CASSSSPGVSQPQHF.

This clone was seen a few times. This rearrangement joins TRBV10-3 to TRBJ2-7; weak D call: TRBD1 (6 bases). The ends were cut back, 6 bases at V and 3 bases at J, with 12 bases in the middle. The CDR3 loop spans 13 amino acids. Germline V gene lookup returns CDR1 ENHRY and CDR2 SYGVKD. For the CDR3, the DNA is TGTGCCATCAGGAGTGGACAGAACTACGAGCAGTACTTC. The encoded protein is CAIRSGQNYEQYF.

The V and J genes are TRBV14 and TRBJ1-2; D gene unclear. Trimming took off 5 bases at V and 4 bases at J, with 11 bases between the two ends. Per germline, CDR1 SGHDN and CDR2 FVKESK. The CDR3 covers 13 residues. CDR3 sequence reads: CASSGGGGYGYTF. CDR3 in DNA: TGTGCCAGCAGCGGCGGAGGTGGCTATGGCTACACCTTC.

The chain employs TRBV27 and TRBJ1-5; 8 bases agree with TRBD1. Germline V gene lookup returns CDR1 MNHEY and CDR2 SMNVEV (reference sequence). With V trimmed by 7 bases and J by 2 bases, 4 bases remained unmatched. The CDR3 loop spans 14 amino acids. This CDR3 reads CASKLQGGNQPQHF. In DNA form, the CDR3 reads TGTGCCAGCAAGCTACAGGGGGGCAATCAGCCCCAGCATTTT.

The chain combines TRBV5-6 with TRBJ2-3; the match to TRBD1 covers 7 bases. V gave up 3 bases and J gave up 0 bases; unmatched junction bases: 13. The CDR3 covers 18 residues. Looked up from germline, CDR1 is SGHDT and CDR2 is YYEEEE. Here the CDR3 reads CASSYAHLMTGSTDTQYF. CDR3 bases: TGTGCCAGCAGCTACGCCCACCTTATGACAGGGAGCACAGATACGCAGTATTTT.

This rearrangement joins TRBV21-1 to TRBJ2-7. TRBV21-1 is flagged as a pseudogene. CDR3 length: 14 amino acids. The CDR3 is CASSNEGRGYEQYF. DNA for the CDR3: TGTGCCAGCAGCAATGAGGGGCGCGGCTACGAGCAGTACTTC.